The 4 T cell receptor beta chains given below trace back to one sample, sequenced in a study of blood T cell repertoires in COVID-19. The repertoire was sequenced with immunoSEQ multiplex PCR; TCRdb's copy has only in-frame clones and lacks some. The table includes 110,000 to 150,000 clones, approximately 80% detected once. The sequencing sample was made of peripheral blood. Every receptor here comes from a woman aged 45-60 years with acute or convalescent COVID-19.

Here the CDR3 reads CASSERTGLNTEAFF. The CDR3 DNA reads TGTGCCAGCAGCGAGAGGACAGGTCTCAACACTGAAGCTTTCTTT. This sequence joins TRBV11-2 and TRBJ1-1, with 7 bases fitting TRBD1. The V gene end was trimmed by 5 bases and the J gene end by 2 bases; junction bases not matched to a gene: 8. Germline CDR1 is SGHAT and CDR2 is FQNNGV. This CDR3 contains 15 residues.

Remarks on this clone: The junction shows a germline mismatch at one end, possibly a read error. The chain links TRBV27 to TRBJ1-3, with no clear D. This CDR3 spans 16 amino acids. Per the germline V gene, CDR1 is MNHEY and CDR2 is SMNVEV (reference sequence). The CDR3 DNA follows: TGTGCCAGCAGTCTATCCCTACAGTCCTCTGGAAACACCATATATTTT. As protein: CASSLSLQSSGNTIYF.

The chain links TRBV29-1 to TRBJ2-1; possible D gene TRBD2, 5 bases. This CDR3 has 20 amino acids. Germline CDR1 and CDR2: SQVTM and ANQGSEA. Trimming took off 2 bases at V and 4 bases at J, with 30 bases between the two ends. The CDR3 region is CSVETPHRGGPRIGYNEQFF. The CDR3 DNA reads TGCAGCGTTGAAACCCCCCATCGCGGAGGTCCCAGGATTGGATACAATGAGCAGTTCTTC.

This chain uses TRBV7-2 with TRBJ2-1; 10 bases align to TRBD2. Trimming cost V 3 bases and J 8 bases; bases outside gene matches: 7. Germline V gene lookup returns CDR1 SGHTA and CDR2 FQGNSA. The CDR3 runs to 15 residues. The CDR3 DNA reads as TGTGCCAGCAGCTTTAGAGCGGGGGGGCCTCATGAGCAGTTCTTC. Residues: CASSFRAGGPHEQFF. Complete variable domain (other parts from reference TRBV7-2 and TRBJ2-1): GAGVSQSPSNKVTEKGKDVELRCDPISGHTALYWYRQSLGQGLEFLIYFQGNSAPDKSGLPSDRFSAERTGGSVSTLTIQRTQQEDSAVYLCASSFRAGGPHEQFFGPGTRLTVL.